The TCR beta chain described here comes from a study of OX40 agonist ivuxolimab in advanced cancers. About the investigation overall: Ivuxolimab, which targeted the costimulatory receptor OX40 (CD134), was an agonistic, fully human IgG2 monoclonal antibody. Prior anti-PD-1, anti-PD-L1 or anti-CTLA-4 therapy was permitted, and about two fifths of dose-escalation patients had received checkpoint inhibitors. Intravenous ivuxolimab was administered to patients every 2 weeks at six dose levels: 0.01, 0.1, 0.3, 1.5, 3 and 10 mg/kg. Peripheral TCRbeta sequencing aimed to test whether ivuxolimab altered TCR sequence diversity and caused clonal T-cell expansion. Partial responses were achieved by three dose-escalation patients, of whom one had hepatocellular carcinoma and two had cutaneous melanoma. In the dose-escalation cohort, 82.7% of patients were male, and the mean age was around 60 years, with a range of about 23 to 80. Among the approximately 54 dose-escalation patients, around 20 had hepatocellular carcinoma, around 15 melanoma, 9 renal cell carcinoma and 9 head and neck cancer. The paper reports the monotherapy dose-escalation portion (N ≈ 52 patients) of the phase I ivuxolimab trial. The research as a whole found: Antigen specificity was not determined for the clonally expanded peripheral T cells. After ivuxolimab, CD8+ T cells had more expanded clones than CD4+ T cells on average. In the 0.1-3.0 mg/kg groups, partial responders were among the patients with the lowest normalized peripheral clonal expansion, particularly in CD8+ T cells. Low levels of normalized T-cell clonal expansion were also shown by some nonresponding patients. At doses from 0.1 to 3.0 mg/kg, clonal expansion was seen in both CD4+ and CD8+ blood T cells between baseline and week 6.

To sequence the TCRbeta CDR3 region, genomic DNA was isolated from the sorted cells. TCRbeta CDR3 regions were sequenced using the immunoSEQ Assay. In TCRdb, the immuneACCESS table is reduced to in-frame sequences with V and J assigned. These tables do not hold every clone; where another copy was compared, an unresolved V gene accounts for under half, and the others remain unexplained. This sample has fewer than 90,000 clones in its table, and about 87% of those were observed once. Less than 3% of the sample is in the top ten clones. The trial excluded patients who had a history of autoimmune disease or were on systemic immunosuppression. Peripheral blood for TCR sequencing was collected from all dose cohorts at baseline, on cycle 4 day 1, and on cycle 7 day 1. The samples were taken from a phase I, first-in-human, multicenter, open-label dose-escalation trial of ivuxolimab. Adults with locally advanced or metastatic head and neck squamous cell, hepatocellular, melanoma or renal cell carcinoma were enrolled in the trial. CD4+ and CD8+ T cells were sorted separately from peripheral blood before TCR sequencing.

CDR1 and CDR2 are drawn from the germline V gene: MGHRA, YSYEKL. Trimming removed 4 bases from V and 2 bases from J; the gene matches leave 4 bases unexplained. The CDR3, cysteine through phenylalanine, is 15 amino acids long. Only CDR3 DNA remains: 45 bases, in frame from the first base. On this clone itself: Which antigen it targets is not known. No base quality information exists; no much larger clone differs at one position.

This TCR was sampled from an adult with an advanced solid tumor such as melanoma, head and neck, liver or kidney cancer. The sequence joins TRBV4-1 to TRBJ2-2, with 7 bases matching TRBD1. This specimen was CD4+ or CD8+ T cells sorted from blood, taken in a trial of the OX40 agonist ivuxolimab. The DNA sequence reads TGCGCCAGCAGCCCCCGACAGGGTAACACCGGGGAGCTGTTTTTT. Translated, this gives CASSPRQGNTGELFF.